The clone carrying this T cell receptor beta chain was seen many times. The V gene lost 5 bases and the J gene lost 1 base, with 11 bases spanning the gap. The germline gives CDR1 SEHNR, CDR2 FQNEAQ (reference sequence). The CDR3 length is 14 residues. This specimen belongs to a study of neurological immune-mediated disorders. MiXCR was run by TCRdb on the 5' RACE reads, yielding one entry per CDR3 protein. The sample records more than 50,000 distinct CDR3 sequences, over 9.5% being singletons. This TCR came from a man aged 55 to 70 in good health. This rearrangement joins TRBV7-9 to TRBJ1-1; the D gene is possibly TRBD1 (5 bases). The sample consisted of PBMCs. This CDR3 reads CASSPQDSNTEAFF. The CDR3 nucleotides read TGTGCCAGCAGCCCACAGGACTCGAACACTGAAGCTTTCTTT.